Shown below are 25 T cell receptor beta chains from a single sample sequenced in a study of Graves' ophthalmopathy and Graves' hyperthyroidism. From RNA, the CDR3 regions of TCR beta chains were amplified and sequenced. The first round was an RT-PCR with HTBI primers, and the second round was a multiplex PCR. TCRdb called the multiplex PCR reads again in MiXCR, with one record for every CDR3 protein. The sample shows about 500,000 distinct CDR3 sequences, 39% of them seen only once. The sequenced sample consisted of peripheral blood or thyroid tissue (not recorded which). All receptors come from an adult man with Graves' hyperthyroidism.

This clonotype was counted ten times or more. The chain is built from TRBV5-8 and TRBJ1-2; D might be TRBD1 (6 bases). In germline, CDR1 is SGHTS, CDR2 YDEGEE. The CDR3 is made up of 15 amino acids. V lost 4 bases, J lost 0 bases, and 13 bases lay in between. The CDR3 DNA sequence: TGTGCCAGCAGCCCGTCACAGGGAGCTAACTATGGCTACACCTTC. Residues: CASSPSQGANYGYTF.

This clonotype has ten or more counts. The gene calls are TRBV24-1 and TRBJ1-1, with a weak D call TRBD1 (6 bases). The length of the CDR3 is 13 residues. Germline assignment: CDR1 KGHDR and CDR2 SFDVKD. V was clipped by 4 bases and J by 3 bases, with 8 bases between them. CDR3: CATSEEGDTEAFF. The CDR3 DNA reads TGTGCCACCAGTGAGGAGGGGGACACTGAAGCTTTCTTT.

This clonotype has a count of ten or more. This chain joins TRBV29-1 and TRBJ1-2, with D possibly matching TRBD1 (5 bases). The CDR3 consists of 12 residues. The germline CDR1 and CDR2 sequences are SQVTM and ANQGSEA. The V gene lost 7 bases and the J gene lost 0 bases, with 9 bases spanning the gap. CDR3 in amino acids: CSARDANYGYTF. The CDR3 nucleotides are TGCAGCGCCCGGGACGCTAACTATGGCTACACCTTC.

In its sample, this clonotype was seen many times. The V and J genes are TRBV15 and TRBJ2-7; 9 bases are shared with TRBD2. V shed 4 bases and J 4 bases; nucleotides not matched to a gene: 11. The CDR3 covers 16 residues. Germline V CDR1 and CDR2: LNHNV, YYDKDF (reference sequence). CDR3: CATSTNLAGLAYEQYF. CDR3 coding DNA: TGTGCCACCAGCACCAACCTCGCGGGACTAGCTTACGAGCAGTACTTC. Full variable domain (outside the CDR3, taken from reference TRBV15 and TRBJ2-7): DAMVIQNPRYQVTQFGKPVTLSCSQTLNHNVMYWYQQKSSQAPKLLFHYYDKDFNNEADTPDNFQSRRPNTSFCFLDIRSPGLGDTAMYLCATSTNLAGLAYEQYFGPGTRLTVT.

A note on this clonotype: A much more abundant neighbour one base away suggests this may be a read error. This chain connects TRBV19 to TRBJ2-5; tentatively, D is TRBD1 (5 bases). Per germline, CDR1 LNHDA and CDR2 SQIVND (reference sequence). The CDR3 sequence is 14 residues long. CDR3 bases: TGTGCCGGTAGTATTGGCGCAGGGCAAGAGACCCAGTACTTC. Protein product: CAGSIGAGQETQYF.

This clonotype has just a few counts. The chain has TRBV29-1 and TRBJ2-5; tentatively, D is TRBD2 (5 bases). Germline values: CDR1 SQVTM, CDR2 ANQGSEA. CDR3 size: 13 residues. V was shortened by 3 bases and J by 1 base, with 9 bases between the two germline ends. The CDR3 DNA is TGCAGCGTTGAGGACTCCTTCCAAGAGACCCAGTACTTC. As protein: CSVEDSFQETQYF.

This clonotype turned up a few times. The rearrangement joins TRBV28 to TRBJ2-7; TRBD1 is a possible D gene (6 bases). Germline CDR1 reads MDHEN; CDR2 reads SYDVKM. With 2 bases removed from V and 4 bases from J, the gap between germline ends came to 15 bases. This CDR3 is built from 15 residues. CDR3 in DNA: TGTGCCAGCAGTTTACCCACCGGACAGATATACGAGCAGTACTTC. Protein sequence: CASSLPTGQIYEQYF.

This clonotype was found once. This sequence joins TRBV24-1 and TRBJ2-5, with D unresolved. The last part of the DNA fits TRBJ2-1 better; the J call may be wrong. The CDR3 is 11 residues long. Germline CDR1 reads KGHDR; CDR2 reads SFDVKD. The CDR3 is CATSRTDEQFF. CDR3 in DNA: TGTGCCACCTCACGTACGGACGAGCAGTTCTTC.

This clonotype appeared many times. The chain carries TRBV9 and TRBJ1-6; 9 bases fit TRBD1. From germline, CDR1 is SGDLS and CDR2 YYNGEE. Germline trimming cut 2 bases from V and 9 bases from J; bases unmatched to any gene: 9. This CDR3 region has 16 residues. DNA for the CDR3: TGTGCCAGCAGCGTCGGGACAGGGATTAGTGGTTCACCCCTCCACTTT. Protein product: CASSVGTGISGSPLHF.

About this clonotype itself: This may be a read error, as it is one base from a much larger clone. The rearrangement uses TRBV20-1 and TRBJ1-2; 11 nucleotides agree with TRBD1. Germline V lookup: CDR1 DFQATT, CDR2 SNEGSKA (reference sequence). V lost 4 bases and J lost 4; bases outside the gene matches: 8. The CDR3 has 15 amino acids. In DNA, the CDR3 is TGCAGTGCTAAGGACCCGGGACAGGGGGTCTATGGCTACACCTTC. Its translation: CSAKDPGQGVYGYTF.

This clonotype appeared many times. The rearrangement joins TRBV9 to TRBJ2-2; D call uncertain. The V end was cut by 2 bases, the J end by 5 bases, with 4 bases between. Germline CDR1 SGDLS, CDR2 YYNGEE. This CDR3 region has 12 residues. In nucleotides, the CDR3 is TGTGCCAGCAGCGTCCAGACCGGGGAGCTGTTTTTT. Translation: CASSVQTGELFF.

V and J are TRBV10-3 and TRBJ2-7; the match to TRBD1 covers 7 bases. J was trimmed by 5 bases and V by 5 bases; bases with no gene match: 6. The CDR3 totals 13 residues. Germline CDR1 reads ENHRY; CDR2 reads SYGVKD. CDR3 in DNA: TGTGCCATCAGTTCCGACAGGGTTGACGAGCAGTACTTC. This translates into CAISSDRVDEQYF.

V and J are TRBV7-2 and TRBJ2-7, with D possibly being TRBD1 (5 bases). The CDR3 is made up of 16 amino acids. The germline CDR1 and CDR2 sequences are SGHTA and FQGNSA. V lost 5 bases to trimming and J lost 2 bases, with 19 bases between them. CDR3 loop: CASSPRRVDRAYEQYF. The CDR3 nucleotides read TGTGCCAGCAGCCCCCGTCGAGTAGACAGAGCCTACGAGCAGTACTTC.

This clonotype was picked up many times. J is TRBJ2-7 and V is TRBV7-9; 11 bases agree with TRBD1. The CDR3 sequence is 15 residues long. With 6 bases clipped from V and 3 bases from J, the junction kept 7 bases outside the gene matches. Germline assignment: CDR1 SEHNR and CDR2 FQNEAQ (reference sequence). In nucleotides, the CDR3 is TGTGCCAGCAGACCTGGGACAGGGGGGAGCTACGAGCAGTACTTC. Its protein product is CASRPGTGGSYEQYF. The full variable domain, its missing parts supplied by reference TRBV7-9 and TRBJ2-7, is DTGVSQNPRHKITKRGQNVTFRCDPISEHNRLYWYRQTLGQGPEFLTYFQNEAQLEKSRLLSDRFSAERPKGSFSTLEIQRTEQGDSAMYLCASRPGTGGSYEQYFGPGTRLTVT.

The V gene is TRBV10-3, the J gene TRBJ2-3, with D possibly being TRBD2 (5 bases). CDR3 length equals 16 residues. With 2 bases removed from V and 0 bases from J, the gap between germline ends came to 12 bases. The V gene's germline CDR1 is ENHRY and CDR2 SYGVKD. The CDR3 sequence is CAISEPSGASTDTQYF. CDR3 nucleotide sequence: TGTGCCATCAGTGAGCCGAGCGGAGCTAGCACAGATACGCAGTATTTT.

The chain has TRBV10-3 and TRBJ1-1, with 8 positions matching TRBD1. V lost 0 bases, J lost 8 bases, and 8 bases stayed unmatched. This CDR3 is 15 amino acids long. CDR1 ENHRY and CDR2 SYGVKD come from the germline V gene. CDR3 sequence: CAISESGQEAGEAFF. Here the CDR3 DNA reads TGTGCCATCAGTGAGTCGGGACAGGAGGCCGGCGAAGCTTTCTTT.

This clonotype was seen more than once but under ten times. The rearrangement uses TRBV27 and TRBJ1-1, with TRBD1 matching over 8 bases. The CDR3 covers 13 residues. V lost 3 bases to trimming and J lost 9 bases; unmatched junction nucleotides: 6. The germline V gene has CDR1 MNHEY and CDR2 SMNVEV (reference sequence). The CDR3 DNA is TGTGCCAGCAGTTTTGGCCGGACAGGGAAAGCTTTCTTT. This codes for CASSFGRTGKAFF.

This chain joins TRBV2 and TRBJ1-4; 7 bases fit TRBD1. The ends lost 8 bases at V and 4 bases at J; junction bases unmatched: 1. Per germline, CDR1 SNHLY and CDR2 FYNNEI. This CDR3 region has 12 residues. CDR3 coding DNA: TGTGCCAGCTACAGGGGTAATGAAAAACTGTTTTTT. Translation gives CASYRGNEKLFF.

V and J are TRBV9 and TRBJ2-5, with D possibly being TRBD2 (5 bases). The CDR3 extends over 13 amino acids. Germline CDR1 and CDR2: SGDLS and YYNGEE. The V and J ends lost 2 bases and 4 bases respectively, with 9 bases between them. The CDR3 DNA follows: TGTGCCAGCAGCGTCCATGCGGGAGAGACCCAGTACTTC. This encodes CASSVHAGETQYF.

This clonotype was seen repeatedly, ten times or more. V is TRBV2 and J is TRBJ1-5, with TRBD1 identical over 9 bases. Germline CDR1 is SNHLY and CDR2 is FYNNEI. This CDR3 is 15 amino acids long. The ends lost 4 bases at V and 5 bases at J; junction bases unmatched: 6. The CDR3 protein is CASSVYGTGYQPQHF. The CDR3 bases are TGTGCCAGCAGTGTTTACGGGACAGGGTATCAGCCCCAGCATTTT.

Comment on this clonotype: A much larger clonotype is one base distant, so this may be a read error. The chain joins TRBV13 to TRBJ2-7; 9 nucleotides line up with TRBD1. In germline, CDR1 is PRHDT, CDR2 FYEKMQ (reference sequence). This CDR3 is built from 14 residues. V was pared by 6 bases and J by 5 bases, with 8 bases of the junction left unmatched. CDR3 sequence reads: CASSSTGGRDEQYF. DNA of the CDR3: TGTGCCAGCAGTTCCACAGGGGGCCGTGACGAGCAGTACTTC.

Ten or more counts support this clonotype. J is TRBJ1-5 and V is TRBV27; a possible D gene is TRBD1 (5 bases). This CDR3 has 13 amino acids. CDR1 and CDR2 (germline): MNHEY, SMNVEV (reference sequence). V dropped 4 bases and J dropped 7 bases, with 11 bases sitting between them. The CDR3 DNA sequence: TGTGCCAGCAGTTCCCAGGGTGGCCAGCCCCAGCATTTT. Its protein product is CASSSQGGQPQHF.

This clonotype was counted a few times. The chain joins TRBV6-1 to TRBJ1-1, with a tentative D call TRBD1 (6 bases). V dropped 2 bases and J dropped 5 bases, with 12 bases sitting between them. Germline assignment: CDR1 MNHNS and CDR2 SASEGT. CDR3 length equals 14 residues. The CDR3 loop reads CASSENGGWTEAFF. Here the CDR3 DNA reads TGTGCCAGCAGTGAAAACGGGGGCTGGACTGAAGCTTTCTTT.

In this sample, this clonotype turned up many times. The chain couples TRBV6-5 to TRBJ1-6, with TRBD1 identical over 7 bases. Germline CDR1 MNHEY, CDR2 SVGAGI. The V and J ends lost 5 bases and 9 bases, in that order; junction bases with no gene match: 4. The CDR3 has 13 residues. The CDR3 loop is CASSGYRGSPLHF. In DNA form, the CDR3 reads TGTGCCAGCAGTGGCTACAGGGGTTCACCCCTCCACTTT.

A single count supports this clonotype. This sequence joins TRBV3-1 and TRBJ1-1, with a possible D match to TRBD1 (5 bases). The V end lost 7 bases, the J end lost 4 bases, and 13 bases lay between the germline ends. Per germline, CDR1 LGHDT and CDR2 YNNKEL (reference sequence). The CDR3 runs to 13 residues. For the CDR3, the DNA is TGTGCCAGCACCCTTGGGACCCCCACTGAAGCTTTCTTT. Residues: CASTLGTPTEAFF.